This T cell receptor beta chain was observed in a study of cytomegalovirus exposure and HLA in healthy donors. General observations from the study: The authors excluded some V segments, including TRBV6-2 and TRBV6-3, as indistinguishable. A previous analysis found most TCR beta V segments productive roughly 87% or roughly 30% of the time.

Notes on this clone: Its specificity is unknown.

A multiplex PCR was run with 60 Vbeta primers and 13 Jbeta primers. Authors' data handling: Counted up in a later analysis, unique TCR beta chains came to some 80 million, with around 9.9 million shared. TCRdb's table, derived via immunoSEQ multiplex PCR, lists solely in-frame clones and lacks some. V, J and clone size are those of that table, while D and trimming were read from the DNA. The sample shows approximately 190,000 clones, approximately 70% of them seen only once. The germline V gene has CDR1 MGHRA and CDR2 YSYEKL. V was pared by 4 bases and J by 2 bases, with 8 bases of the junction left unmatched. The CDR3 consists of 16 residues.

This receptor was taken from a woman in her twenties or thirties in good health and CMV-seronegative. Sequencing was carried out using PBMCs. The V call is TRBV4-1, the J call TRBJ2-7; TRBD2 matches at 10 bases. The CDR3 loop reads CASSRVVAGGTYEQYF. The CDR3 coding sequence is TGCGCCAGCAGCCGCGTAGTAGCGGGAGGAACCTACGAGCAGTACTTC.